Listed below are T cell receptor beta chains from one sample, sequenced in a study of radiation and T cells in renal cell carcinoma. This table comes from immunoSEQ multiplex PCR, and its TCRdb copy is limited to in-frame clones, with some not included. The sample holds approximately 120,000 clones, about four fifths seen once. The sequences come from blood, collected from a patient whose treatment included radiotherapy and nephrectomy. These receptors all come from a man over 45 with renal cell carcinoma. The CDR3 runs from the conserved cysteine through the conserved F or W. Fields, in order: V gene, J gene, CDR3 protein.

V: TRBV4-1
J: TRBJ1-2
CDR3: CASSQVPGGIYGYTF

V: TRBV2
J: TRBJ2-1
CDR3: CASSEITGGPFFF

V: TRBV2
J: TRBJ2-1
CDR3: CASKSDGDEQFF

V: TRBV6-5
J: TRBJ2-2
CDR3: CASSYVTSGAGELFF

V: TRBV7-8
J: TRBJ2-2
CDR3: CASGLYTAGGELFF

V: TRBV6-6
J: TRBJ2-7
CDR3: CASRPLGARYEQYF

V: TRBV28
J: TRBJ1-2
CDR3: CASSFVGGTWGYTF

V: TRBV16
J: TRBJ2-2
CDR3: CASFPRLADEPGELFF

V: TRBV4-1
J: TRBJ2-3
CDR3: CASSQGRGAVVTDTQYF

V: TRBV25-1
J: TRBJ1-2
CDR3: CASSPARGGGSNYGYTF

V: TRBV9
J: TRBJ2-7
CDR3: CASSVGLATYEQYF

V: TRBV7-2
J: TRBJ2-1
CDR3: CASSSSLYNEQFF

V: TRBV5-1
J: TRBJ2-3
CDR3: CASSLAGGEVTDTQYF

V: TRBV28
J: TRBJ2-1
CDR3: CASMGPGLAGQRSLFF

V: TRBV28
J: TRBJ2-7
CDR3: CASSLGGNSYEQYF

V: TRBV5-4
J: TRBJ1-2
CDR3: CASSLATVNYGYTF

V: TRBV14
J: TRBJ2-2
CDR3: CASSQETVSNTRELFF

V: TRBV6-5
J: TRBJ1-2
CDR3: CASSYTRVSGGYTF

V: TRBV6-1
J: TRBJ1-3
CDR3: CASSEFGGLSGNTIYF

V: TRBV7-9
J: TRBJ2-7
CDR3: CASSFDINYEQYF

V: TRBV13
J: TRBJ2-7
CDR3: CASSLVGASVHEQYF

V: TRBV30
J: TRBJ1-3
CDR3: CACKREGEGNENTIYF

V: TRBV30
J: TRBJ2-6
CDR3: CAWGVVGRANVLTF

V: TRBV7-3
J: TRBJ2-7
CDR3: CASSGQGSYEQYF

V: TRBV27
J: TRBJ1-4
CDR3: CASSTTSHSGEKLFF

V: TRBV7-7
J: TRBJ2-3
CDR3: CASSLERGSDTQYF

V: TRBV9
J: TRBJ2-1
CDR3: CASSLMPAYNEQFF

V: TRBV10-3
J: TRBJ2-3
CDR3: CAISLTSGSLGDTQYF

V: TRBV4-3
J: TRBJ1-1
CDR3: CASSQGSGQVNTEAFF

V: TRBV6-1
J: TRBJ2-1
CDR3: CASSEGQGYDNEQFF

V: TRBV2
J: TRBJ1-2
CDR3: CASGEQNRYGGYTF

V: TRBV4-2
J: TRBJ2-1
CDR3: CASSPVAGGGYNEQFF

V: TRBV6-5
J: TRBJ2-1
CDR3: CASRAYSGPGGEQFF

V: TRBV2
J: TRBJ2-3
CDR3: CASSVSSMGTDTQYF

V: TRBV7-9
J: TRBJ2-7
CDR3: CASSLSPPMFYEQYF

V: TRBV28
J: TRBJ1-6
CDR3: CASSLIVRSAYNSPLHF

V: TRBV6-6
J: TRBJ1-4
CDR3: CASSRGESNEKLFF

V: TRBV11-2
J: TRBJ2-5
CDR3: CASSASPEETQYF

V: TRBV5-4
J: TRBJ2-1
CDR3: CASSLVGGTRDNEQFF

V: TRBV2
J: TRBJ2-1
CDR3: CASTPGYNEQFF

V: TRBV19
J: TRBJ2-5
CDR3: CASSPTSGIETQYF

V: TRBV7-8
J: TRBJ1-1
CDR3: CASSSRGDWGTEAFF

V: TRBV19
J: TRBJ1-1
CDR3: CASSILGALNTEAFF

V: TRBV5-6
J: TRBJ2-7
CDR3: CASSLGTATKFSYEQYF

V: TRBV15
J: TRBJ1-1
CDR3: CATSRDRFEAFF

V: TRBV5-1
J: TRBJ1-4
CDR3: CASSRTGVEGSEKLFF

V: TRBV7-2
J: TRBJ2-7
CDR3: CASSLRDTGAYEQYF

V: TRBV6-1
J: TRBJ2-5
CDR3: CASSEDGEIQYF

V: TRBV27
J: TRBJ1-2
CDR3: CASSRQGDMDYGYTF

V: TRBV7-9
J: TRBJ1-3
CDR3: CASSLLLGQGGNTIYF

V: TRBV5-1
J: TRBJ2-7
CDR3: CASSPEVLYEQYF